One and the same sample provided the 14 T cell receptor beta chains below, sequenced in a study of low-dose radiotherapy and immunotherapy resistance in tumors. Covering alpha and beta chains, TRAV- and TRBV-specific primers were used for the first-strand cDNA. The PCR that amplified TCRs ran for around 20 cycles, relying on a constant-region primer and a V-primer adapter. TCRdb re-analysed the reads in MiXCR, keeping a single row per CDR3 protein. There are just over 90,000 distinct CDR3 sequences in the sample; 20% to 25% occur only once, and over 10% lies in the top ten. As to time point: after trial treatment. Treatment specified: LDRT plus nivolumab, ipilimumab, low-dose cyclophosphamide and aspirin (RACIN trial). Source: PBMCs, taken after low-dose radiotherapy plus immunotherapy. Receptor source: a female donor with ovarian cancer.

The CDR3 bases are TGCAGCGTTGGGGGGGGAGGTCAGCCCCAGCATTTT. Residues: CSVGGGGQPQHF. This chain uses TRBV29-1 with TRBJ1-5, with D perhaps TRBD1 (5 bases). V was cut by 4 bases and J by 6 bases, with 10 bases left in between. This CDR3 is built from 12 residues. Germline V gene data show CDR1 as SQVTM and CDR2 as ANQGSEA.

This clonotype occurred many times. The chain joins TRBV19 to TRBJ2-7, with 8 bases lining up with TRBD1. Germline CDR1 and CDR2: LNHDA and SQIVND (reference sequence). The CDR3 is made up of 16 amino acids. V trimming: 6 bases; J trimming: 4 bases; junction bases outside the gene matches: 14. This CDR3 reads CASSFGEGTGLYEQYF. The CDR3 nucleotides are TGTGCCAGTAGCTTTGGAGAAGGGACAGGATTATACGAGCAGTACTTC. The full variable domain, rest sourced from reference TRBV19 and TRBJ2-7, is DGGITQSPKYLFRKEGQNVTLSCEQNLNHDAMYWYRQDPGQGLRLIYYSQIVNDFQKGDIAEGYSVSREKKESFPLTVTSAQKNPTAFYLCASSFGEGTGLYEQYFGPGTRLTVT.

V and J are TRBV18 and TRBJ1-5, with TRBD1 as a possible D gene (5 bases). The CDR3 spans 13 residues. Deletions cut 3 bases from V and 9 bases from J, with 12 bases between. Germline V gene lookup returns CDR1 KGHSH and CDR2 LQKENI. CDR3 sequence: CASSPAGDRPQHF. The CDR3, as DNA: TGTGCCAGCTCACCGGCGGGGGACCGGCCCCAGCATTTT.

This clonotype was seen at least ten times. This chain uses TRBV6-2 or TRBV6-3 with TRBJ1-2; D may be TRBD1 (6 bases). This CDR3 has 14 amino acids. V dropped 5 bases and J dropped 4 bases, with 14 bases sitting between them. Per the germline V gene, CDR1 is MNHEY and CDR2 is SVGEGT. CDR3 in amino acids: CASSITQGGYGYTF. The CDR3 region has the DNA TGTGCCAGCAGTATTACACAGGGAGGCTATGGCTACACCTTC.

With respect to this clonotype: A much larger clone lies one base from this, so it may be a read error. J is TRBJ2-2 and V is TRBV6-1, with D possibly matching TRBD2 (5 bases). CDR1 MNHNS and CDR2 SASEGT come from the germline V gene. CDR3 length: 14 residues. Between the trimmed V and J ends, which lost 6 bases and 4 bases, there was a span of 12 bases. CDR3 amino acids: CASREGGSTGELFF. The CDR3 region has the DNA TGTGCCAGCAGAGAGGGCGGCTCCACCGGGGAGCTGTTTTTT.

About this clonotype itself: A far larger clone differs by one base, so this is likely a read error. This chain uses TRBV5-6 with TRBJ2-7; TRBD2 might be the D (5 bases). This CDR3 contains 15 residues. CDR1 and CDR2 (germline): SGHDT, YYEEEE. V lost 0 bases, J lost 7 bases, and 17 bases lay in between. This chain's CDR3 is CASSLGGLSYNEQYF. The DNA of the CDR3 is TGTGCCAGCAGCTTGGGAGGACTCTCCTACAATGAGCAGTACTTC.

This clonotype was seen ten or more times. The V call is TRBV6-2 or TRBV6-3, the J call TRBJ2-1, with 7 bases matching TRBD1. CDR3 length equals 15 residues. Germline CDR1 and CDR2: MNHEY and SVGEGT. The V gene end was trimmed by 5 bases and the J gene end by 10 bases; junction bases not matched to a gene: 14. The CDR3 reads CASSQPGQPFSEQFF. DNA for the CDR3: TGTGCCAGCAGTCAGCCGGGACAGCCCTTTTCGGAGCAGTTCTTC.

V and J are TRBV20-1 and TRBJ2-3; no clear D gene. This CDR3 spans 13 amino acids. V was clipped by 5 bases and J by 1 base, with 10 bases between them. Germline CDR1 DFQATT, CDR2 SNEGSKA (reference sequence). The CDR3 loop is CSASGRRTDTQYF. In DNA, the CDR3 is TGCAGTGCTTCCGGACGCCGCACAGATACGCAGTATTTT.

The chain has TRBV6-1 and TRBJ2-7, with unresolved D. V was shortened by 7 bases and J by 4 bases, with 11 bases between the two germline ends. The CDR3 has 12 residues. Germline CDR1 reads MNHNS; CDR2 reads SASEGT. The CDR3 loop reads CASTDIAYEQYF. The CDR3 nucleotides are TGTGCCAGCACCGACATTGCTTACGAGCAGTACTTC.

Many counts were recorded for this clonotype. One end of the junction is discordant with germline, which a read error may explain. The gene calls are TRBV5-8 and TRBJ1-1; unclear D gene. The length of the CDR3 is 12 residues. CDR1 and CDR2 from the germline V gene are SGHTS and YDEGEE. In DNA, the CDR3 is TGCGCCAGCAGCTTGGGTGAGTCTGAAGCTTTCTTT. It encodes CASSLGESEAFF.

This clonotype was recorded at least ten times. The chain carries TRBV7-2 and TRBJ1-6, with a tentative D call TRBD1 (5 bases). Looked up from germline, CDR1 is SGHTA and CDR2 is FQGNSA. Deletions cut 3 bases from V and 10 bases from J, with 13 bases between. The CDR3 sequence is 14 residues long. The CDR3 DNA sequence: TGTGCCAGCAGCTTGTCACAGGTTGTATCACCCCTCCACTTT. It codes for CASSLSQVVSPLHF.

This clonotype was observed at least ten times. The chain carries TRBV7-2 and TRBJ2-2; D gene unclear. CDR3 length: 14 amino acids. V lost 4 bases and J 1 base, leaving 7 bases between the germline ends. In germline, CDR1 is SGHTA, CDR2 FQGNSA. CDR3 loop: CASSSQRNTGELFF. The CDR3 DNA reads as TGTGCCAGCAGCTCACAGCGGAACACCGGGGAGCTGTTTTTT.

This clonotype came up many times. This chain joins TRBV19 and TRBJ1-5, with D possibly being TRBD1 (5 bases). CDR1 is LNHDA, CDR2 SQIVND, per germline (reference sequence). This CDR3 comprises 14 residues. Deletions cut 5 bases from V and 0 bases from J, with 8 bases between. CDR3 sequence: CASSVTGSNQPQHF. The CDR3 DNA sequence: TGTGCCAGTAGTGTAACAGGTAGCAATCAGCCCCAGCATTTT.

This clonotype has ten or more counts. The CDR3 region is CAWSPGISQPQHF. CDR3 in DNA: TGTGCCTGGAGTCCAGGGATCAGTCAGCCCCAGCATTTT. The chain recombines TRBV30 with TRBJ1-5; D perhaps matches TRBD1 (5 bases). The V gene's germline CDR1 is GTSNPN and CDR2 SVGIG (reference sequence). This CDR3 has 13 residues. V was shortened by 2 bases and J by 6 bases, with 11 bases between the two germline ends.